These 17 T cell receptor beta chains originate from one sample sequenced in a study of blood T cell repertoires in COVID-19. Clones were sequenced by immunoSEQ multiplex PCR, and TCRdb holds only the in-frame ones, with some missing. The sample yields about 230,000 clones, over 80% seen once. Material for sequencing was peripheral blood. The source is a woman aged 70-85 years with active or convalescent COVID-19.

The rearrangement joins TRBV11-2 to TRBJ1-1; 10 bases align to TRBD1. Germline V gene sequence: CDR1 SGHAT, CDR2 FQNNGV. Trimming removed 6 bases from V and 5 bases from J; junction bases left unmatched: 9. This CDR3 has 15 residues. CDR3 region: CASSWAGTGETEAFF. The CDR3, as DNA: TGTGCCAGCAGTTGGGCCGGGACAGGGGAAACTGAAGCTTTCTTT.

The chain has TRBV29-1 and TRBJ1-6; TRBD1 might be the D (5 bases). The germline gives CDR1 SQVTM, CDR2 ANQGSEA. The V gene lost 4 bases and the J gene lost 8 bases, with 15 bases spanning the gap. The CDR3 runs 14 residues. The CDR3 sequence is CSVGGPGMDSPLHF. CDR3 nucleotide sequence: TGCAGCGTTGGTGGGCCAGGGATGGATTCACCCCTCCACTTT.

This chain joins TRBV18 and TRBJ1-3, with a possible D match to TRBD1 (5 bases). This CDR3 comprises 15 residues. Germline CDR1 is KGHSH and CDR2 is LQKENI. Trimming left V 3 bases short and J 1 base short, with 10 bases between. CDR3 sequence reads: CASSPDTGSGNTIYF. The CDR3 DNA reads as TGTGCCAGCTCACCGGACACAGGTTCTGGAAACACCATATATTTT.

The chain carries TRBV5-1 and TRBJ2-3; 7 positions agree with TRBD1. The CDR3 is made up of 17 amino acids. Germline CDR1 is SGHRS and CDR2 is YFSETQ. Trimming cost V 0 bases and J 5 bases; bases outside gene matches: 12. CDR3 sequence reads: CASSLATLSGQLDTQYF. Here the CDR3 DNA reads TGCGCCAGCAGCTTGGCCACTTTATCGGGACAGCTAGATACGCAGTATTTT.

This chain uses TRBV6-5 with TRBJ1-6; 9 bases map to TRBD1. Germline values: CDR1 MNHEY, CDR2 SVGAGI. V lost 8 bases, J lost 6 bases, and 2 bases stayed unmatched. The CDR3 runs to 13 residues. Here the CDR3 reads CASVGQGNSPLHF. Written as DNA, the CDR3 is TGTGCCAGCGTGGGACAGGGTAATTCACCCCTCCACTTT.

This chain joins TRBV27 and TRBJ2-1; 12 bases map to TRBD2. The CDR3 sequence is 16 residues long. CDR1 and CDR2 (germline): MNHEY, SMNVEV (reference sequence). V lost 5 bases to trimming and J lost 10 bases; unmatched junction nucleotides: 12. The CDR3, as DNA: TGTGCCAGCAGTCCCCGGACTAGCGGGGCATGGAGAGAGCAGTTCTTC. Protein product: CASSPRTSGAWREQFF.

This clone appeared once. The V call is TRBV28, the J call TRBJ1-6, with a weak D call TRBD1 (6 bases). Germline-derived CDR1 and CDR2 are MDHEN and SYDVKM. The CDR3 totals 16 residues. The V end was cut by 4 bases, the J end by 10 bases, with 20 bases between. The DNA for the CDR3 is TGTGCCAGCAGTTCACCTGGCGAGGACAGAAAATCACCCCTCCACTTT. Its translation: CASSSPGEDRKSPLHF.

The rearrangement joins TRBV25-1 to TRBJ2-1; a weak D match, TRBD1 (5 bases). Trimming left V 5 bases short and J 8 bases short, with 13 bases between. This CDR3 has 13 amino acids. Germline values: CDR1 MGHDK, CDR2 SYGVNS. CDR3 residues: CASSWGSQDEQFF. CDR3 bases: TGTGCCAGCAGTTGGGGTTCACAGGATGAGCAGTTCTTC. Full variable domain (remainder filled in from reference TRBV25-1 and TRBJ2-1): EADIYQTPRYLVIGTGKKITLECSQTMGHDKMYWYQQDPGMELHLIHYSYGVNSTEKGDLSSESTVSRIRTEHFPLTLESARPSHTSQYLCASSWGSQDEQFFGPGTRLTVL.

J is TRBJ1-2 and V is TRBV5-1; TRBD1 matches at 7 bases. Germline V lookup: CDR1 SGHRS, CDR2 YFSETQ. The CDR3 length is 15 residues. J was trimmed by 7 bases and V by 0 bases; bases with no gene match: 9. The CDR3 loop is CASSLEVGQAAGYTF. The CDR3 DNA is TGCGCCAGCAGCTTGGAAGTAGGACAGGCCGCTGGCTACACCTTC.

The chain carries TRBV6-5 and TRBJ2-2; D remains ambiguous. Trimming removed 6 bases from V and 0 bases from J, with 11 bases in between. This CDR3 contains 15 residues. CDR1 MNHEY and CDR2 SVGAGI come from the germline V gene. Here the CDR3 reads CASSVGLANTGELFF. As DNA, the CDR3 is TGTGCCAGCAGCGTGGGTCTAGCGAACACCGGGGAGCTGTTTTTT.

V usage is TRBV5-1 and J usage is TRBJ1-2; TRBD1 agrees at 9 bases. Trimming at V came to 4 bases and at J to 5 bases, leaving 6 bases not matched to a gene. Per the germline V gene, CDR1 is SGHRS and CDR2 is YFSETQ. This CDR3 comprises 14 residues. The CDR3 region is CASSADRGVYGYTF. As DNA, the CDR3 is TGCGCCAGCAGCGCGGACAGGGGTGTATATGGCTACACCTTC. Drawing the rest from reference TRBV5-1 and TRBJ1-2, the complete variable domain is KAGVTQTPRYLIKTRGQQVTLSCSPISGHRSVSWYQQTPGQGLQFLFEYFSETQRNKGNFPGRFSGRQFSNSRSEMNVSTLELGDSALYLCASSADRGVYGYTFGSGTRLTVV.

V is TRBV28 and J is TRBJ1-5; 8 nucleotides match TRBD1. The CDR3 contains 14 residues. Germline assignment: CDR1 MDHEN and CDR2 SYDVKM. J gave up 6 bases and V 2 bases, and 3 bases lay outside the gene matches. CDR3 protein: CASSLPGGVQPQHF. In nucleotides, the CDR3 is TGTGCCAGCAGTTTACCAGGGGGCGTTCAGCCCCAGCATTTT.

The V and J genes are TRBV15 and TRBJ2-5; 7 nucleotides agree with TRBD2. V shed 0 bases and J 5 bases; nucleotides not matched to a gene: 12. This CDR3 spans 17 amino acids. In germline, CDR1 is LNHNV, CDR2 YYDKDF (reference sequence). CDR3 DNA sequence: TGTGCCACCAGCAGAGATAGGGCGGGAGCCTCCGGGGAGACCCAGTACTTC. Translated, it gives CATSRDRAGASGETQYF.

The chain links TRBV7-2 to TRBJ1-1; D not certain. The ends were cut back, 1 base at V and 4 bases at J, with 10 bases in the middle. CDR1 SGHTA and CDR2 FQGNSA come from the germline V gene. The length of the CDR3 is 14 residues. The CDR3 DNA is TGTGCCAGCAGCTTAGATGCGGTAGTCACTGAAGCTTTCTTT. Translated, it gives CASSLDAVVTEAFF.

The gene calls are TRBV7-9 and TRBJ2-7, with 9 bases lining up with TRBD2. In germline, CDR1 is SEHNR, CDR2 FQNEAQ (reference sequence). This CDR3 has 15 residues. The ends lost 4 bases at V and 4 bases at J; junction bases unmatched: 8. This chain's CDR3 is CASSSRVAGVYEQYF. CDR3 coding DNA: TGTGCCAGCAGCTCCAGGGTAGCGGGAGTGTACGAGCAGTACTTC.

This clone was observed a handful of times. The chain recombines TRBV7-2 with TRBJ1-1; D not resolved. The CDR3 totals 13 residues. Germline lookup yields CDR1 SGHTA and CDR2 FQGNSA. V was trimmed by 3 bases and J by 5 bases, leaving 10 bases between them. This chain's CDR3 is CASSFALRTEAFF. CDR3 DNA sequence: TGTGCCAGCAGCTTTGCGCTACGGACTGAAGCTTTCTTT.

The chain couples TRBV7-2 to TRBJ1-3; D perhaps matches TRBD1 (5 bases). The CDR3 loop spans 14 amino acids. V lost 6 bases and J 1 base, leaving 10 bases between the germline ends. CDR1 is SGHTA and CDR2 is FQGNSA in the germline V gene. CDR3 residues: CASRPDTSGNTIYF. CDR3 DNA: TGTGCCAGCAGACCGGACACTTCTGGAAACACCATATATTTT.